Reported below is one T cell receptor beta chain. The entry originates in a study of T cell repertoires in ileal Crohn's disease. Study information: Median disease duration was nearly eight years; approximately 32% smoked at surgery. From the surgical specimen's inflamed ileum, biopsies were taken as M0.

Time point given: inflamed ileum from the surgical specimen. Germline CDR1 is LGHNT and CDR2 is FRNRAP. The CDR3 is made up of 14 amino acids. V dropped 7 bases and J dropped 2; count of bases not matched to a gene: 8. Profiled with immunoSEQ multiplex PCR; TCRdb holds only in-frame clones, not every one. The repertoire has about 7,200 clones, about 80% of them found once; the top ten carry over 9%. This chain connects TRBV12-5 to TRBJ2-7, with 7 bases identical to TRBD2. The sample was ileal tissue. The sequence was collected from an adult with Crohn's disease. The CDR3 region has the DNA TGTGCTAGTGCCATAGATCGGGGGGCCTACGAGCAGTACTTC. Its protein is CASAIDRGAYEQYF. The whole variable domain, filled in from reference TRBV12-5 and TRBJ2-7, reads DARVTQTPRHKVTEMGQEVTMRCQPILGHNTVFWYRQTMMQGLELLAYFRNRAPLDDSGMPKDRFSAEMPDATLATLKIQPSEPRDSAVYFCASAIDRGAYEQYFGPGTRLTVT.